Sequencing of this T cell receptor beta chain was carried out in a study of shared clonotypes between healthy human individuals. TCRdb keeps only in-frame clones here, not all; method: immunoSEQ multiplex PCR. The data show more than 2 million clones, roughly 95% seen once. CDR3 length equals 15 residues. The junction had 2 bases not matched to a gene; V was cut back by 2 bases and J by 2 bases. Germline V gives CDR1 WSHSY, CDR2 SAAADI. This TCR was recovered from a young man in good health. The sequenced sample consisted of naive CD4+ T cells sorted from blood. Subset noted: CD45RA+ positively selected. This rearrangement joins TRBV10-2 to TRBJ2-7; 11 positions match TRBD2. The CDR3, as DNA: TGCGCCAGCAGTGAGGGGACTAGCGGCCCCTACGAGCAGTACTTC. This sequence encodes CASSEGTSGPYEQYF.